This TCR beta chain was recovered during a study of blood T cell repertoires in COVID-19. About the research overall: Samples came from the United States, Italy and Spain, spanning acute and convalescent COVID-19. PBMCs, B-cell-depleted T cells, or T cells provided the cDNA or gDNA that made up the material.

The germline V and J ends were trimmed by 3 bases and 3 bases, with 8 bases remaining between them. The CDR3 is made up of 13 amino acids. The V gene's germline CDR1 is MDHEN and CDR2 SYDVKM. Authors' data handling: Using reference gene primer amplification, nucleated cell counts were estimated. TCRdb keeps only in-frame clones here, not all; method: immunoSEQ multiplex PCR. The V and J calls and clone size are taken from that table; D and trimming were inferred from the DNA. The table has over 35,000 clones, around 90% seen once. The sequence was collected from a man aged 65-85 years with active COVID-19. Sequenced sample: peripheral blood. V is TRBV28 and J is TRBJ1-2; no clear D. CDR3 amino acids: CASSFQNDYGYTF. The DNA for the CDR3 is TGTGCCAGCAGTTTTCAAAATGACTATGGCTACACCTTC.